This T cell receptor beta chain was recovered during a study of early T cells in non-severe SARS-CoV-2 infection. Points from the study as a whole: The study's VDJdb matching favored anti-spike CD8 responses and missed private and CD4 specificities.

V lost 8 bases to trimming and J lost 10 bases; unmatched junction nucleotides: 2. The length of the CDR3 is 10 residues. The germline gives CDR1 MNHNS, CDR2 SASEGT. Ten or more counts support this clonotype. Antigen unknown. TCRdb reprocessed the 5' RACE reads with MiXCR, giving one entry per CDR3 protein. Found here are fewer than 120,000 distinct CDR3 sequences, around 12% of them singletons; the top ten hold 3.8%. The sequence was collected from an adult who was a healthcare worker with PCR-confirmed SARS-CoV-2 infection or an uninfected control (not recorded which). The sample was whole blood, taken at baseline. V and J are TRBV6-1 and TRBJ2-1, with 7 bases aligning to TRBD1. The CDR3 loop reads CASPRGEQFF. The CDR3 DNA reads TGTGCCAGCCCCAGGGGGGAGCAGTTCTTC.